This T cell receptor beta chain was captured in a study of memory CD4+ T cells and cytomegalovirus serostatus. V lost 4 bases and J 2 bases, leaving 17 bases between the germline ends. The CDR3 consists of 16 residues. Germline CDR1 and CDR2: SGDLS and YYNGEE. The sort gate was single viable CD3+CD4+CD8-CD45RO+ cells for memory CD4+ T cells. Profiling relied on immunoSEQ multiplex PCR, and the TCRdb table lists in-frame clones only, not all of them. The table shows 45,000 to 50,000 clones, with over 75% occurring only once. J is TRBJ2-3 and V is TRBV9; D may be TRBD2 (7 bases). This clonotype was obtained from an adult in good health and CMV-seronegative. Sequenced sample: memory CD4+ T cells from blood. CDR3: CASSPLAGAPTDTQYF. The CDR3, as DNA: TGTGCCAGCAGCCCGTTGGCGGGGGCCCCCACAGATACGCAGTATTTT.